The 3 T cell receptor beta chains in this list originate from one sample, sequenced in a study of chemoradiotherapy in HPV16-positive cancers. Clones were sequenced by immunoSEQ multiplex PCR, and TCRdb holds only the in-frame ones, with some missing. The sample lists under 6,000 clones, under 85% occurring once. The sequences come from tumor tissue, collected from a patient who underwent chemoradiotherapy. These receptors were collected from a human donor with HPV-associated anogenital cancer.

The chain uses TRBV4-2 and TRBJ1-4; possible D gene TRBD1, 6 bases. V lost 5 bases, J lost 8 bases, and 12 bases lay in between. The CDR3 has 13 amino acids. Germline V gene sequence: CDR1 LGHNA, CDR2 YNFKEQ. The CDR3: CASSNRQEEKLFF. The CDR3 DNA follows: TGTGCCAGCAGCAACCGACAGGAAGAAAAACTGTTTTTT.

The chain recombines TRBV2 with TRBJ2-1, with D perhaps TRBD1 or TRBD2 (5 bases each). CDR3 size: 14 residues. Trimming shortened V by 5 bases and J by 2 bases, and 10 bases separated the two germline ends. Germline V gene data show CDR1 as SNHLY and CDR2 as FYNNEI. The CDR3 loop reads CASSLGRAYNEQFF. As DNA, the CDR3 is TGTGCCAGCAGTCTGGGGCGGGCCTACAATGAGCAGTTCTTC.

This clone has more than one count but fewer than ten. The chain employs TRBV10-3 and TRBJ2-1; 13 bases agree with TRBD2. Losses at the gene ends were 4 bases for V and 9 bases for J; bases not matched to a gene: 6. Germline V gives CDR1 ENHRY, CDR2 SYGVKD. This CDR3 is 15 amino acids long. As DNA, the CDR3 is TGTGCCATCAGTGGGACTAGCGGGAGCTGGGGTGAGCAGTTCTTC. It specifies CAISGTSGSWGEQFF.